This is a list of T cell receptor beta chains from one sample in a study of beta chain features in type 1 diabetes. Generated by immunoSEQ multiplex PCR, the TCRdb table keeps only in-frame clones and is missing some. In the table there are 300,000 to 450,000 clones, 9.6% of which are singletons. Sequencing used central memory CD4+ T cells from blood. Receptor source: a man younger than 40 with type 1 diabetes. Each CDR3 is given with its conserved first and last residue. Each record gives: clone size, V gene, D gene, J gene, CDR3 protein, CDR3 DNA. The D gene is left open where the match is weak. For some rows the clone size is stated as once, few or many, or as a class when expanded; others skip it.

size: NA; V: TRBV4-1; D: NA; J: TRBJ2-1; CDR3: CASSQEGLRGEQFF; DNA: TGCGCCAGCAGCCAAGAAGGTTTGAGAGGTGAGCAGTTCTTC
size: NA; V: TRBV28; D: NA; J: TRBJ2-7; CDR3: CASRASSGSGFHEQYF; DNA: TGTGCCAGCAGGGCGAGTAGCGGCAGCGGATTCCACGAGCAGTACTTC
size: NA; V: TRBV5-1; D: NA; J: TRBJ2-1; CDR3: CASRSVQPYNEQFF; DNA: TGCGCCAGCCGTAGCGTCCAACCCTACAATGAGCAGTTCTTC
size: few; V: TRBV5-1; D: TRBD2; J: TRBJ2-5; CDR3: CASSLSISGMYQETQYF; DNA: TGCGCCAGCAGCCTCTCGATTAGCGGGATGTACCAAGAGACCCAGTACTTC
size: few; V: TRBV18; D: NA; J: TRBJ1-1; CDR3: CASSPRGGWDAFF; DNA: TGTGCCAGCTCACCAAGGGGGGGCTGGGATGCTTTCTTT
size: NA; V: TRBV29-1; D: TRBD1; J: TRBJ1-4; CDR3: CSVSGTDHEKLFF; DNA: TGCAGCGTCTCCGGGACAGACCATGAAAAACTGTTTTTT
size: NA; V: TRBV27; D: NA; J: TRBJ1-2; CDR3: CASSSGAGDGYTF; DNA: TGTGCCAGCAGTTCCGGGGCCGGGGATGGCTACACCTTC
size: many; V: TRBV7-2; D: NA; J: TRBJ2-7; CDR3: CASSSYLRAYEQYF; DNA: TGTGCCAGCAGCTCCTACCTACGGGCCTACGAGCAGTACTTC
size: NA; V: TRBV29-1; D: TRBD2; J: TRBJ2-1; CDR3: CSVSMTSGYYNEQFF; DNA: TGCAGCGTCTCTATGACTAGCGGATACTACAATGAGCAGTTCTTC
size: few; V: TRBV7-2; D: NA; J: TRBJ2-5; CDR3: CASGFFLEETQYF; DNA: TGTGCCAGCGGATTTTTCCTGGAGGAGACCCAGTACTTC
size: few; V: TRBV25-1; D: NA; J: TRBJ1-1; CDR3: CASSESWGVSTEAFF; DNA: TGTGCCAGCAGTGAATCGTGGGGGGTTAGCACTGAAGCTTTCTTT
size: few; V: TRBV27; D: NA; J: TRBJ2-7; CDR3: CASSTRVADRYEQYF; DNA: TGTGCCAGCAGTACTCGGGTAGCCGACCGCTACGAGCAGTACTTC
size: NA; V: TRBV29-1; D: NA; J: TRBJ2-3; CDR3: CSAPPTGSSTDTQYF; DNA: TGCAGCGCCCCCCCCACAGGCTCTAGCACAGATACGCAGTATTTT
size: few; V: TRBV7-9; D: NA; J: TRBJ1-5; CDR3: CASSFTDSNQPQHF; DNA: TGTGCCAGCAGCTTTACGGATAGCAATCAGCCCCAGCATTTT
size: NA; V: TRBV6-5; D: NA; J: TRBJ1-2; CDR3: CASSSTRYGYTF; DNA: TGTGCCAGCAGTTCCACCCGCTATGGCTACACCTTC
size: few; V: TRBV7-8; D: TRBD1; J: TRBJ1-2; CDR3: CASRRDRGVLRGYTF; DNA: TGTGCCAGCAGAAGGGACAGGGGGGTTTTGAGGGGCTACACCTTC
size: NA; V: TRBV10-3; D: NA; J: TRBJ2-2; CDR3: CAISKMTDTGELFF; DNA: TGTGCCATCAGCAAGATGACAGACACCGGGGAGCTGTTTTTT
size: NA; V: TRBV10-2; D: NA; J: TRBJ2-7; CDR3: CASSEYGISYEQYF; DNA: TGCGCCAGCAGTGAATATGGGATCTCCTACGAGCAGTACTTC
size: few; V: TRBV7-9; D: NA; J: TRBJ2-7; CDR3: CASSPRALKGYEQYF; DNA: TGTGCCAGCAGCCCCCGGGCCCTTAAGGGGTACGAGCAGTACTTC
size: NA; V: TRBV28; D: NA; J: TRBJ2-7; CDR3: CASSQGYEQYF; DNA: TGTGCCAGCTCCCAGGGGTACGAGCAGTACTTC
size: NA; V: TRBV18; D: TRBD1; J: TRBJ2-7; CDR3: CASSPPGQGTVLEQYF; DNA: TGTGCCAGCTCACCACCGGGACAGGGGACGGTCCTCGAGCAGTACTTC
size: few; V: TRBV27; D: NA; J: TRBJ1-2; CDR3: CASSLVGTTGYTF; DNA: TGTGCCAGCAGTTTAGTTGGGACAACCGGCTACACCTTC
size: NA; V: TRBV7-9; D: NA; J: TRBJ2-7; CDR3: CASSSDLTVSYEQYF; DNA: TGTGCCAGCAGCTCCGATCTGACGGTATCCTACGAGCAGTACTTC
size: few; V: TRBV6-6; D: TRBD1; J: TRBJ2-7; CDR3: CASSYSGTGQYEQYF; DNA: TGTGCCAGCAGTTACTCCGGGACAGGGCAGTACGAGCAGTACTTC
size: NA; V: TRBV28; D: NA; J: TRBJ1-1; CDR3: CASSLQFGTGANTEAFF; DNA: TGTGCCAGCAGTTTGCAGTTCGGGACGGGGGCGAACACTGAAGCTTTCTTT
size: NA; V: TRBV13; D: TRBD1; J: TRBJ2-1; CDR3: CASSIRDRARPYTIF; DNA: TGTGCCAGCAGCATCCGGGACAGAGCACGACCCTATACGATCTTC
size: few; V: TRBV5-4; D: NA; J: TRBJ2-2; CDR3: CASSSQRGDTGELFF; DNA: TGTGCCAGCAGCTCCCAGCGAGGGGACACCGGGGAGCTGTTTTTT
size: NA; V: TRBV5-1; D: TRBD2; J: TRBJ2-2; CDR3: CASSLEGGGYTGELFF; DNA: TGCGCCAGCAGCTTGGAAGGCGGGGGATACACCGGGGAGCTGTTTTTT
size: NA; V: TRBV5-1; D: NA; J: TRBJ2-5; CDR3: CASSDQGGEETQYF; DNA: TGCGCCAGCAGCGATCAGGGGGGAGAAGAGACCCAGTACTTC
size: few; V: TRBV7-9; D: TRBD2; J: TRBJ2-3; CDR3: CASSLLAGVSDTQYF; DNA: TGTGCCAGCAGCTTATTAGCGGGAGTGTCGGATACGCAGTATTTT
size: NA; V: TRBV5-6; D: NA; J: TRBJ2-7; CDR3: CASSLVSVSYEQYF; DNA: TGTGCCAGCAGCTTGGTCAGCGTCTCCTACGAGCAGTACTTC
size: few; V: TRBV6-6; D: NA; J: TRBJ1-1; CDR3: CASSYLDRGNTEAFF; DNA: TGTGCCAGCAGTTACTTGGACAGAGGAAACACTGAAGCTTTCTTT
size: few; V: TRBV5-1; D: NA; J: TRBJ2-2; CDR3: CASSLFSGGDTGELFF; DNA: TGCGCCAGCAGCTTGTTTTCCGGGGGCGACACCGGGGAGCTGTTTTTT
size: NA; V: TRBV29-1; D: NA; J: TRBJ2-3; CDR3: CSLFRTGSGTDTQYF; DNA: TGCAGTCTATTCCGCACAGGGTCTGGGACAGATACGCAGTATTTT
size: few; V: TRBV28; D: NA; J: TRBJ1-4; CDR3: CASKSPGEKLFF; DNA: TGTGCCAGCAAGTCTCCAGGAGAAAAACTGTTTTTT
size: few; V: TRBV10-3; D: NA; J: TRBJ2-3; CDR3: CATRPALEGTDTQYF; DNA: TGTGCCACACGGCCGGCGCTAGAGGGTACAGATACGCAGTATTTT